These T cell receptor beta chains were read from a single sample in a study of shared clonotypes between healthy human individuals. The assay was immunoSEQ multiplex PCR, and TCRdb's table has in-frame clones only and misses some. Seen here are millions of clones, approximately 94% observed once, and the top ten hold around 1.1%. Sample: naive CD8+ T cells sorted from blood. Source of these receptors: a man aged 18 to 30 in good health. Both conserved end residues are part of each CDR3. D genes are given only for firm matches. Where a row states a size, it is once, few, many or the class of an expanded clone; other rows omit it.

D gene: NA; V gene: TRBV10-2; clone size: NA; J gene: TRBJ2-7; CDR3 DNA: TGCGCCAGCAGCCAGGGCTACGAGCAGTACTTC; CDR3 protein: CASSQGYEQYF
D gene: NA; V gene: TRBV6-5; clone size: NA; J gene: TRBJ2-3; CDR3 DNA: TGTGCCAGCAGTTACTCGATGGTCACAGATACGCAGTATTTT; CDR3 protein: CASSYSMVTDTQYF
D gene: NA; V gene: TRBV30; clone size: NA; J gene: TRBJ1-2; CDR3 DNA: TGTGCCTGGAGTCAGGGCTACGGCTACACCTTC; CDR3 protein: CAWSQGYGYTF
D gene: NA; V gene: TRBV6-1; clone size: NA; J gene: TRBJ1-6; CDR3 DNA: TGTGCCAGCACTTTGGACAGCCTACAATTCACACCCCTCCACTTT; CDR3 protein: CASTLDSLQFTPLHF
D gene: NA; V gene: TRBV2; clone size: NA; J gene: TRBJ1-1; CDR3 DNA: TGTGCCAGCAGTGAACCGCTCGGGGGGCGTGACACTGAAGCTTTCTTT; CDR3 protein: CASSEPLGGRDTEAFF
D gene: NA; V gene: TRBV30; clone size: NA; J gene: TRBJ2-7; CDR3 DNA: TGTGCCTGGAGTGCTGGGTCCTACGAGCAGTACTTC; CDR3 protein: CAWSAGSYEQYF
D gene: NA; V gene: TRBV7-9; clone size: NA; J gene: TRBJ2-3; CDR3 DNA: TGTGCCAGCAGCTGGGCCGACGGTACAGATACGCAGTATTTT; CDR3 protein: CASSWADGTDTQYF
D gene: NA; V gene: TRBV27; clone size: NA; J gene: TRBJ1-1; CDR3 DNA: TGTGCCAGCAGTTTTTCAGCGGGTATTACTGAAGCTTTCTTT; CDR3 protein: CASSFSAGITEAFF
D gene: NA; V gene: TRBV10-2; clone size: NA; J gene: TRBJ1-5; CDR3 DNA: TGCGCCAGCAGTGAGACAGGGTCCAGTCAGCCCCAGCATTTT; CDR3 protein: CASSETGSSQPQHF
D gene: NA; V gene: TRBV21-1; clone size: NA; J gene: TRBJ2-7; CDR3 DNA: TGTGCCGCGGATTACGAGCAGTACTTC; CDR3 protein: CAADYEQYF
D gene: NA; V gene: TRBV6-1; clone size: NA; J gene: TRBJ2-3; CDR3 DNA: TGTGCCAGCAGTCCTAGCACAGATACGCAGTATTTT; CDR3 protein: CASSPSTDTQYF
D gene: NA; V gene: TRBV7-7; clone size: NA; J gene: TRBJ2-2; CDR3 DNA: TGTGCTAGCAGCATGGACAGGAACACCGGGGAGCTGTTTTTT; CDR3 protein: CASSMDRNTGELFF
D gene: NA; V gene: TRBV5-8; clone size: NA; J gene: TRBJ2-7; CDR3 DNA: TGTGCCAGCAGCTTTTTGATGGCTCCCGAGCAGTACTTC; CDR3 protein: CASSFLMAPEQYF
D gene: NA; V gene: TRBV14; clone size: NA; J gene: TRBJ1-1; CDR3 DNA: TGTGCCAGCAGCCAAGTCGGGACACCCGAACCTGAAGCTTTCTTT; CDR3 protein: CASSQVGTPEPEAFF
D gene: NA; V gene: TRBV5-1; clone size: NA; J gene: TRBJ2-7; CDR3 DNA: TGCGCCAGCAGCTTGGGGCCTGCCTACGAGCAGTACTTC; CDR3 protein: CASSLGPAYEQYF
D gene: TRBD1; V gene: TRBV5-1; clone size: once; J gene: TRBJ1-4; CDR3 DNA: TGCGCCAGCAGCGAGGACAGGGCTGGCGAAAAACTGTTTTTT; CDR3 protein: CASSEDRAGEKLFF
D gene: NA; V gene: TRBV19; clone size: NA; J gene: TRBJ1-5; CDR3 DNA: TGTGCCAGTAGTATAGATCCCGGGGAGGGCAATCAGCCCCAGCATTTT; CDR3 protein: CASSIDPGEGNQPQHF
D gene: NA; V gene: TRBV9; clone size: NA; J gene: TRBJ2-1; CDR3 DNA: TGTGCCAGCTCGGGACTTTCTACCTACAATGAGCAGTTCTTC; CDR3 protein: CASSGLSTYNEQFF